Listed below are T cell receptor beta chains from one sample, sequenced in a study of blood T cell repertoires in COVID-19. Data came from immunoSEQ multiplex PCR; TCRdb stores just in-frame clones and leaves some out. The table includes approximately 210,000 clones, around four fifths detected once. The sequenced sample was peripheral blood. All receptors derive from a woman aged 80 or older with COVID-19, enrolled during active disease. CDR3s include the opening cysteine and the closing phenylalanine or tryptophan. The order of the fields is J gene, V gene, D gene, clone size, CDR3 protein, CDR3 DNA. A D gene is named only where the DNA matches it firmly. Not every row has a clone size; where given, it reads once, few, many or a size class.

j_call: TRBJ2-1
v_call: TRBV5-1
d_call: TRBD1
clone_size: -
cdr3_aa: CASSPSGTGVNEQFF
cdr3_nt: TGCGCCAGCAGCCCGTCCGGGACAGGGGTTAATGAGCAGTTCTTC

j_call: TRBJ2-2
v_call: TRBV11-2
d_call: TRBD1
clone_size: -
cdr3_aa: CASSPAWGQGNTGELFF
cdr3_nt: TGTGCCAGCAGCCCCGCTTGGGGACAGGGGAACACCGGGGAGCTGTTTTTT

j_call: TRBJ2-5
v_call: TRBV5-4
d_call: -
clone_size: -
cdr3_aa: CASSHNDRTETQYF
cdr3_nt: TGTGCCAGCAGCCATAACGACAGGACAGAGACCCAGTACTTC

j_call: TRBJ2-5
v_call: TRBV5-1
d_call: -
clone_size: -
cdr3_aa: CASSLEGQRGSETQYF
cdr3_nt: TGCGCCAGCAGCTTGGAGGGACAGCGGGGGTCAGAGACCCAGTACTTC

j_call: TRBJ2-2
v_call: TRBV5-1
d_call: TRBD2
clone_size: -
cdr3_aa: CASSLTSGGADTGELFF
cdr3_nt: TGCGCCAGCAGCCTCACCAGCGGGGGGGCCGACACCGGGGAGCTGTTTTTT

j_call: TRBJ1-1
v_call: TRBV5-8
d_call: -
clone_size: once
cdr3_aa: CASSLRASSPEAFF
cdr3_nt: TGTGCCAGCAGCTTGAGAGCTTCTAGCCCTGAAGCTTTCTTT

j_call: TRBJ1-6
v_call: TRBV5-1
d_call: TRBD1
clone_size: -
cdr3_aa: CASSLLTGVENSPLHF
cdr3_nt: TGCGCCAGCAGCTTGTTGACAGGGGTTGAGAATTCACCCCTCCACTTT

j_call: TRBJ1-6
v_call: TRBV18
d_call: TRBD1
clone_size: -
cdr3_aa: CASSQTGVDSPLHF
cdr3_nt: TGTGCCAGCTCACAGACAGGGGTGGATTCACCCCTCCACTTT

j_call: TRBJ2-1
v_call: TRBV5-4
d_call: -
clone_size: few
cdr3_aa: CASSLGSATYNEQFF
cdr3_nt: TGTGCCAGCAGCTTGGGTAGCGCGACCTACAATGAGCAGTTCTTC

j_call: TRBJ1-3
v_call: TRBV28
d_call: -
clone_size: once
cdr3_aa: CASSLGKGGTGNTIYF
cdr3_nt: TGTGCCAGCAGTTTAGGGAAGGGAGGAACTGGAAACACCATATATTTT

j_call: TRBJ2-7
v_call: TRBV2
d_call: TRBD1
clone_size: -
cdr3_aa: CASSGQGKDEQYF
cdr3_nt: TGTGCCAGCAGTGGACAGGGGAAGGACGAGCAGTACTTC

j_call: TRBJ1-1
v_call: TRBV28
d_call: -
clone_size: -
cdr3_aa: CASTRGEYTEAFF
cdr3_nt: TGTGCCAGCACTCGGGGGGAGTACACTGAAGCTTTCTTT

j_call: TRBJ2-5
v_call: TRBV20-1
d_call: -
clone_size: few
cdr3_aa: CSASHEGTPMGAQYF
cdr3_nt: TGCAGTGCTAGTCATGAAGGGACACCTATGGGGGCCCAGTACTTC

j_call: TRBJ1-1
v_call: TRBV6-5
d_call: TRBD1
clone_size: once
cdr3_aa: CASRGQGLPTEGAFF
cdr3_nt: TGTGCCAGCCGCGGACAGGGCCTGCCAACCGAGGGAGCTTTCTTT

j_call: TRBJ1-1
v_call: TRBV15
d_call: -
clone_size: -
cdr3_aa: CATSAGRMNTEAFF
cdr3_nt: TGTGCCACCAGCGCTGGGAGGATGAACACTGAAGCTTTCTTT

j_call: TRBJ2-7
v_call: TRBV6-1
d_call: TRBD2
clone_size: once
cdr3_aa: CASSNWRGANEQYF
cdr3_nt: TGTGCCAGCAGTAATTGGCGGGGGGCCAACGAGCAGTACTTC

j_call: TRBJ1-2
v_call: TRBV3-1/TRBV3-2
d_call: -
clone_size: -
cdr3_aa: CASSQEQITNYGYTF
cdr3_nt: TGTGCCAGCAGCCAGGAACAGATTACTAACTATGGCTACACCTTC

j_call: TRBJ1-5
v_call: TRBV7-6
d_call: TRBD1
clone_size: -
cdr3_aa: CASSLGTGDQPQHF
cdr3_nt: TGTGCCAGCAGCTTGGGGACAGGGGATCAGCCCCAGCATTTT

j_call: TRBJ2-3
v_call: TRBV5-6
d_call: TRBD2
clone_size: -
cdr3_aa: CASSLVGGGGNTQYF
cdr3_nt: TGTGCCAGCAGCTTGGTAGGCGGGGGGGGAAATACGCAGTATTTT

j_call: TRBJ2-4
v_call: TRBV6-2/TRBV6-3
d_call: -
clone_size: -
cdr3_aa: CASTPQGLGTKNIQYF
cdr3_nt: TGTGCCAGCACCCCTCAGGGGTTGGGAACCAAAAACATTCAGTACTTC

j_call: TRBJ2-1
v_call: TRBV20-1
d_call: -
clone_size: -
cdr3_aa: CSAIDRYSYNEQFF
cdr3_nt: TGCAGTGCTATTGACCGCTACTCCTACAATGAGCAGTTCTTC

j_call: TRBJ2-1
v_call: TRBV7-8
d_call: -
clone_size: -
cdr3_aa: CASATYNEQFF
cdr3_nt: TGTGCCAGCGCTACCTACAATGAGCAGTTCTTC

j_call: TRBJ2-3
v_call: TRBV3-1/TRBV3-2
d_call: TRBD1
clone_size: -
cdr3_aa: CASSQEGEGQGDF
cdr3_nt: TGTGCCAGCAGCCAAGAAGGGGAGGGACAGGGTGATTTT

j_call: TRBJ1-6
v_call: TRBV10-3
d_call: TRBD1
clone_size: -
cdr3_aa: CAISEGTDSGKALHF
cdr3_nt: TGTGCCATCAGTGAAGGGACAGATTCCGGAAAGGCCCTCCACTTT

j_call: TRBJ2-3
v_call: TRBV7-8
d_call: TRBD2
clone_size: -
cdr3_aa: CASSLLSQRGGFGTDTQYF
cdr3_nt: TGTGCCAGCAGCTTACTCTCCCAGCGGGGGGGCTTCGGCACAGATACGCAGTATTTT

j_call: TRBJ1-1
v_call: TRBV28
d_call: TRBD1
clone_size: -
cdr3_aa: CASSQGARAFF
cdr3_nt: TGTGCCAGCAGCCAGGGGGCGAGAGCTTTCTTT

j_call: TRBJ1-1
v_call: TRBV19
d_call: -
clone_size: few
cdr3_aa: CASSIQGMNTEAFF
cdr3_nt: TGTGCCAGTAGTATTCAGGGCATGAACACTGAAGCTTTCTTT

j_call: TRBJ2-7
v_call: TRBV18
d_call: -
clone_size: -
cdr3_aa: CASSRDSYEQYF
cdr3_nt: TGTGCCAGCTCCCGAGACAGCTACGAGCAGTACTTC

j_call: TRBJ1-5
v_call: TRBV28
d_call: -
clone_size: -
cdr3_aa: CASSLQVQPQHF
cdr3_nt: TGTGCCAGCAGTTTACAGGTCCAGCCCCAGCATTTT

j_call: TRBJ1-2
v_call: TRBV28
d_call: TRBD1
clone_size: -
cdr3_aa: CALLYRGGDGYTF
cdr3_nt: TGTGCCCTACTGTACAGGGGCGGGGATGGCTACACCTTC

j_call: TRBJ2-2
v_call: TRBV5-4
d_call: -
clone_size: -
cdr3_aa: CASSVSASITGELFF
cdr3_nt: TGTGCCAGCAGCGTTAGTGCCTCCATCACCGGGGAGCTGTTTTTT

j_call: TRBJ1-4
v_call: TRBV7-2
d_call: -
clone_size: -
cdr3_aa: CASSLQGEKLFF
cdr3_nt: TGTGCCAGCAGCTTACAGGGGGAAAAACTGTTTTTT

j_call: TRBJ1-1
v_call: TRBV28
d_call: TRBD1
clone_size: -
cdr3_aa: CASKKGGSQGRTEAFF
cdr3_nt: TGTGCCAGCAAAAAAGGGGGCTCACAGGGGCGCACTGAAGCTTTCTTT

j_call: TRBJ1-2
v_call: TRBV6-5
d_call: -
clone_size: -
cdr3_aa: CASRTDSLYGYTF
cdr3_nt: TGTGCCAGCAGGACCGACAGTCTTTATGGCTACACCTTC

j_call: TRBJ1-3
v_call: TRBV2
d_call: -
clone_size: -
cdr3_aa: CASSSNREIAGNTIYF
cdr3_nt: TGTGCCAGCAGTTCTAACAGGGAAATCGCTGGAAACACCATATATTTT

j_call: TRBJ2-1
v_call: TRBV7-9
d_call: TRBD1
clone_size: -
cdr3_aa: CASSPQGQNNNEQFF
cdr3_nt: TGTGCCAGCAGCCCGCAGGGACAGAACAACAATGAGCAGTTCTTC

j_call: TRBJ2-5
v_call: TRBV24-1
d_call: TRBD1
clone_size: -
cdr3_aa: CATSTGGIETQYF
cdr3_nt: TGTGCCACCTCCACAGGGGGCATAGAGACCCAGTACTTC

j_call: TRBJ2-6
v_call: TRBV5-4
d_call: -
clone_size: -
cdr3_aa: CASSLAGSGANVLTF
cdr3_nt: TGTGCCAGCAGCTTGGCCGGCTCTGGGGCCAACGTCCTGACTTTC

j_call: TRBJ2-3
v_call: TRBV5-1
d_call: TRBD2
clone_size: -
cdr3_aa: CASSLTGTSGWDTQYF
cdr3_nt: TGCGCCAGCAGCCTGACCGGGACTAGCGGTTGGGATACGCAGTATTTT

j_call: TRBJ2-1
v_call: TRBV28
d_call: TRBD2
clone_size: -
cdr3_aa: CASSLSGLAGGEQFF
cdr3_nt: TGTGCCAGCAGTTTAAGTGGACTAGCGGGGGGAGAGCAGTTCTTC

j_call: TRBJ2-2
v_call: TRBV12-3/TRBV12-4
d_call: -
clone_size: -
cdr3_aa: CASEEGNTGELFF
cdr3_nt: TGTGCCAGCGAAGAGGGGAACACCGGGGAGCTGTTTTTT

j_call: TRBJ2-5
v_call: TRBV5-4
d_call: TRBD1
clone_size: -
cdr3_aa: CASSYPTGKQETQYF
cdr3_nt: TGTGCCAGCAGCTACCCGACAGGGAAACAAGAGACCCAGTACTTC

j_call: TRBJ2-5
v_call: TRBV7-2
d_call: -
clone_size: -
cdr3_aa: CASSKSLGETQYF
cdr3_nt: TGTGCCAGCAGCAAATCACTCGGGGAGACCCAGTACTTC

j_call: TRBJ1-2
v_call: TRBV28
d_call: TRBD1
clone_size: -
cdr3_aa: CAIAPGTVKLYWGYTF
cdr3_nt: TGTGCCATTGCCCCGGGGACAGTAAAACTATATTGGGGCTACACCTTC

j_call: TRBJ2-7
v_call: TRBV2
d_call: -
clone_size: -
cdr3_aa: CASSGRGRHEQYF
cdr3_nt: TGTGCCAGCAGTGGGAGGGGTAGACACGAGCAGTACTTC

j_call: TRBJ1-2
v_call: TRBV7-2
d_call: TRBD1
clone_size: once
cdr3_aa: CASSLRDRDYGYTF
cdr3_nt: TGTGCCAGCAGCTTACGGGACAGGGACTATGGCTACACCTTC

j_call: TRBJ2-3
v_call: TRBV4-3
d_call: -
clone_size: -
cdr3_aa: CASSQQPPGRPTDTQYF
cdr3_nt: TGCGCCAGCAGCCAACAACCTCCGGGGAGGCCCACAGATACGCAGTATTTT

j_call: TRBJ1-2
v_call: TRBV2
d_call: TRBD1
clone_size: -
cdr3_aa: CASSEALVTGVNYGYTF
cdr3_nt: TGTGCCAGCAGTGAAGCCTTAGTGACAGGGGTGAACTATGGCTACACCTTC

j_call: TRBJ1-2
v_call: TRBV20-1
d_call: -
clone_size: once
cdr3_aa: CSANPRRGYTF
cdr3_nt: TGCAGTGCTAATCCTAGGAGAGGCTACACCTTC

j_call: TRBJ1-6
v_call: TRBV18
d_call: -
clone_size: -
cdr3_aa: CASSKGGSNSPLHF
cdr3_nt: TGTGCCAGCTCAAAAGGGGGTAGCAATTCACCCCTCCACTTT

j_call: TRBJ1-1
v_call: TRBV5-4
d_call: TRBD1
clone_size: few
cdr3_aa: CASSSDRGQGAEAFF
cdr3_nt: TGTGCCAGCAGCTCGGACAGGGGACAGGGCGCTGAAGCTTTCTTT

j_call: TRBJ1-5
v_call: TRBV30
d_call: -
clone_size: -
cdr3_aa: CAWSVYRGSNQPQHF
cdr3_nt: TGTGCCTGGAGTGTATATAGGGGGAGCAATCAGCCCCAGCATTTT

j_call: TRBJ2-3
v_call: TRBV28
d_call: -
clone_size: -
cdr3_aa: CASSSLRVADTQYF
cdr3_nt: TGTGCCAGCAGTTCACTCCGGGTAGCAGATACGCAGTATTTT

j_call: TRBJ2-3
v_call: TRBV19
d_call: -
clone_size: -
cdr3_aa: CASSGRGRTDTQYF
cdr3_nt: TGTGCCAGTAGTGGGCGGGGACGCACAGATACGCAGTATTTT

j_call: TRBJ2-7
v_call: TRBV4-3
d_call: TRBD1
clone_size: few
cdr3_aa: CASSPNYMDRVRNEQYF
cdr3_nt: TGCGCCAGCAGCCCTAATTACATGGACAGGGTTAGGAACGAGCAGTACTTC

j_call: TRBJ2-7
v_call: TRBV2
d_call: -
clone_size: -
cdr3_aa: CASSEAGGKGNEQYF
cdr3_nt: TGTGCCAGCAGTGAAGCGGGCGGGAAGGGGAACGAGCAGTACTTC

j_call: TRBJ1-2
v_call: TRBV5-8
d_call: -
clone_size: -
cdr3_aa: CASSIYGYTF
cdr3_nt: TGTGCCAGCAGTATCTATGGCTACACCTTC

j_call: TRBJ1-6
v_call: TRBV6-5
d_call: -
clone_size: once
cdr3_aa: CASSYGYRDLDSPLHF
cdr3_nt: TGTGCCAGCAGTTACGGCTACCGGGATCTTGATTCACCCCTCCACTTT

j_call: TRBJ1-5
v_call: TRBV5-1
d_call: TRBD1
clone_size: -
cdr3_aa: CASSMDRGSNQPQHF
cdr3_nt: TGCGCCAGCAGCATGGACAGGGGTAGCAATCAGCCCCAGCATTTT